Below, 3 T cell receptor beta chains from the same sample are listed, as sequenced in a study of T cell responses to AZD1222 COVID-19 vaccine. Data came from immunoSEQ multiplex PCR; TCRdb stores just in-frame clones and leaves some out. This table holds 75,000 to 90,000 clones, roughly 90% found once. Source: peripheral blood, taken 28 days after the second AZD1222 dose. These receptors all stem from an adult who received the AZD1222 COVID-19 vaccine.

V gene TRBV7-2 combines with J gene TRBJ2-7; the D is unclear. The CDR3 covers 12 residues. The V end lost 5 bases, the J end lost 1 base, and 6 bases lay between the germline ends. Germline lookup yields CDR1 SGHTA and CDR2 FQGNSA. The CDR3 DNA reads TGTGCCAGCAGCGCCGTTTCCTACGAGCAGTACTTC. This encodes CASSAVSYEQYF.

The chain links TRBV29-1 to TRBJ2-5; 10 positions agree with TRBD2. Germline V gene lookup returns CDR1 SQVTM and CDR2 ANQGSEA. J lost 1 base, V lost 8 bases, and 4 bases had no gene match. CDR3 size: 13 residues. The CDR3: CSLRTSGQETQYF. DNA of the CDR3: TGCAGCCTCCGGACTAGCGGCCAAGAGACCCAGTACTTC.

This chain uses TRBV6-1 with TRBJ1-1; TRBD1 might be the D (5 bases). The CDR3 consists of 15 residues. V was clipped by 2 bases and J by 3 bases, with 13 bases between them. Germline CDR1 MNHNS, CDR2 SASEGT. The CDR3 DNA sequence: TGTGCCAGCAGTGAAAACCTCGACAGAGACACTGAAGCTTTCTTT. Translation: CASSENLDRDTEAFF.